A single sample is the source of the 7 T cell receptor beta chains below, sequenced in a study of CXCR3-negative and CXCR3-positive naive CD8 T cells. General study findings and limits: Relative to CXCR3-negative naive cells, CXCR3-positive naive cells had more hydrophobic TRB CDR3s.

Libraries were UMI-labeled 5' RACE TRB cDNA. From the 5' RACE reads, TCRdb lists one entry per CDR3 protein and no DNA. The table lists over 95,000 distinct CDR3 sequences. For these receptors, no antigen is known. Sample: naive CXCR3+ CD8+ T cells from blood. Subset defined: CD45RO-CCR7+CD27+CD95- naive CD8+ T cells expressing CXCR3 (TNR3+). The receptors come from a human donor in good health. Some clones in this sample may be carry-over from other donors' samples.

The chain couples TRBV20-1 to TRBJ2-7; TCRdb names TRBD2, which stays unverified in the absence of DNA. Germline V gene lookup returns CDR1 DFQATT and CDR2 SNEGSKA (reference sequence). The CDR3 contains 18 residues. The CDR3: CSARGGLAGLMGAYEQYF.

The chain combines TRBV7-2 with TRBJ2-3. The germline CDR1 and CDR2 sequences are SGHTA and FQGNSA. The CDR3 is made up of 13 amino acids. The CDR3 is CASSLSHTDTQYF. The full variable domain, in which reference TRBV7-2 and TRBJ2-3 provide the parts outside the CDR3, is GAGVSQSPSNKVTEKGKDVELRCDPISGHTALYWYRQSLGQGLEFLIYFQGNSAPDKSGLPSDRFSAERTGGSVSTLTIQRTQQEDSAVYLCASSLSHTDTQYFGPGTRLTVL.

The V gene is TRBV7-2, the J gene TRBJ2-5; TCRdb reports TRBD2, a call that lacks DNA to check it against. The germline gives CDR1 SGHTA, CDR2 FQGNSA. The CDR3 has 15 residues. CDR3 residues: CASSPGVVGGETQYF. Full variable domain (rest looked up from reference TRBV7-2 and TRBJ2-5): GAGVSQSPSNKVTEKGKDVELRCDPISGHTALYWYRQSLGQGLEFLIYFQGNSAPDKSGLPSDRFSAERTGGSVSTLTIQRTQQEDSAVYLCASSPGVVGGETQYFGPGTRLLVL.

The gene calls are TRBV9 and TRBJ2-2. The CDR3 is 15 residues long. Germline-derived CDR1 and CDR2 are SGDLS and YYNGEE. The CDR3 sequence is CASSASGSNTGELFF.

CDR3 sequence reads: CASSLASGGDEQFF. The chain recombines TRBV7-6 with TRBJ2-1; as DNA is missing, the TRBD2 call by TCRdb cannot be tested. The CDR3 covers 14 residues. The germline V gene has CDR1 SGHVS and CDR2 FNYEAQ.

CDR3: CASSLTGKSDGYTF. V and J are TRBV5-1 and TRBJ1-2. This CDR3 comprises 14 residues. Germline V gene sequence: CDR1 SGHRS, CDR2 YFSETQ.

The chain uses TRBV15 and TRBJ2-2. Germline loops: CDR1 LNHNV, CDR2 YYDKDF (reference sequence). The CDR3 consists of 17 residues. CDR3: CATSRGPEFEYAEELFF.